This T cell receptor (beta chain) was obtained from a study of T cell changes during pregnancy in multiple sclerosis. This CDR3 has 15 amino acids. V lost 6 bases and J lost 5; bases outside the gene matches: 8. The germline CDR1 and CDR2 sequences are MRHNA and SNTAGT. Assay used: immunoSEQ multiplex PCR; TCRdb lists only in-frame clones, some missing. The sample comprises some 56,000 clones, roughly 92% of which are singletons, and 2.8% rests with the top ten. The rearrangement joins TRBV6-4 to TRBJ2-3, with 10 nucleotides matching TRBD2. This clonotype originated in a female donor in good health, enrolled as a control in a pregnancy study. The sample in question was peripheral blood, obtained in the third trimester of pregnancy. This CDR3 is CASSQEASGGDTQYF. For the CDR3, the DNA is TGTGCCAGCAGCCAGGAGGCTAGCGGGGGAGATACGCAGTATTTT.